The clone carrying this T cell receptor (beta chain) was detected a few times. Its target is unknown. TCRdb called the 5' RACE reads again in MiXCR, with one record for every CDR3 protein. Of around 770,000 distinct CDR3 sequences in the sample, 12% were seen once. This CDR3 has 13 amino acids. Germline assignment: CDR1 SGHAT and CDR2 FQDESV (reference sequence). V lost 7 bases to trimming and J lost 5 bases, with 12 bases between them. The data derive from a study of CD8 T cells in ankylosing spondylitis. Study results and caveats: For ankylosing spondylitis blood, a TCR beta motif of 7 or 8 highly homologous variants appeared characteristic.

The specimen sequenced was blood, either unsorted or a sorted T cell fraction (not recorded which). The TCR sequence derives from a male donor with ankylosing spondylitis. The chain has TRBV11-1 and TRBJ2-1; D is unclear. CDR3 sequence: CASTRTNNNEQFF. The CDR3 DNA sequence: TGTGCCAGCACCAGGACCAATAACAATGAGCAGTTCTTC.